A selection of T cell receptor beta chains follows, all from one sample in a study of T cell repertoires in cytomegalovirus infection. The antigens for these receptors are not known. One entry per CDR3 protein, called by TCRdb with MiXCR from the reads. The table has around 800,000 distinct CDR3 sequences, approximately 29% seen once. Here the sequenced sample was cultured CD8+ T cells from PBMCs, taken from culture after CMV antigen stimulation. These TCRs come from a human donor in good health (CMV status not recorded). Some clones in this sample may be carry-over from other donors' samples. The CDR3 runs from the conserved cysteine through the conserved F or W. D genes are given only for firm matches. The size of a clone is reported for some rows only, either as once, few or many, or as a class for expanded clones.

d_call,j_call,cdr3_length,clone_size,v_call,cdr3_nt,cdr3_aa
.,TRBJ1-5,16,.,TRBV2,TGTGCCAGCAGTGATCTAGCACAGATCAGCAATCAGCCCCAGCATTTT,CASSDLAQISNQPQHF
TRBD2,TRBJ2-1,15,.,TRBV29-1,TGCAGCGTTGAAGGGATAGCGGGGGGGCAGAATGAGCAGTTCTTC,CSVEGIAGGQNEQFF
.,TRBJ1-2,14,.,TRBV28,TGTGCCACCTCGACCCACCGGCGTAACTATGGCTACACCTTC,CATSTHRRNYGYTF
.,TRBJ1-1,15,few,TRBV12-3/TRBV12-4,TGTGCCAGCAGCCAATCCGGGACGGAAAACACTGAAGCTTTCTTT,CASSQSGTENTEAFF
.,TRBJ2-1,17,many,TRBV10-3,TGTGCCATCAGTGAGTCCTTTATCGGGGAAGGGTACAATGAGCAGTTCTTC,CAISESFIGEGYNEQFF
.,TRBJ2-7,16,.,TRBV10-3,TGTGCCATCAGTGGAGGGGGTCTTCCCCAAACCTACGAGCAGTACTTC,CAISGGGLPQTYEQYF
TRBD1,TRBJ1-1,15,few,TRBV12-5,TGTGCTAGTGGTTTGCCACCAAACCCGACAGGGGGGGCTTTCTTT,CASGLPPNPTGGAFF
.,TRBJ1-1,15,.,TRBV6-5,TGTGCCAGCAGTTACTCGATGGGGATGAACACTGAAGCTTTCTTT,CASSYSMGMNTEAFF
.,TRBJ1-2,15,few,TRBV15,TGTGCCACCAGCGCTCGAGAGGGCGGGTACTATGGCTACACCTTC,CATSAREGGYYGYTF
TRBD2,TRBJ2-3,17,.,TRBV7-2,TGTGCCAGCAGTGACCGGACTAGCGGGGGTAAGGCAGATACGCAGTATTTT,CASSDRTSGGKADTQYF
.,TRBJ1-2,13,many,TRBV5-1,TGCGCCAGCAGCCCCATGGGGGGTCCGGGCTACACCTTC,CASSPMGGPGYTF
TRBD2,TRBJ2-2,14,few,TRBV6-5,TGTGCCAGCTACGGGGGGGCCTGGACCGGGGAGCTGTTTTTT,CASYGGAWTGELFF
.,TRBJ1-1,16,few,TRBV6-5,TGTGCCAGCAGTACACGACTTGTAGCGGATAACACTGAAGCTTTCTTT,CASSTRLVADNTEAFF
.,TRBJ1-2,12,few,TRBV12-3/TRBV12-4,TGTGCCAGCAGTCGTTATAACTATGGCTACACCTTC,CASSRYNYGYTF
TRBD2,TRBJ2-7,16,.,TRBV10-1,TGCGCCAGCAGTGAGTTGGGACTAGTGAAGACCTACGAGCAGTACTTC,CASSELGLVKTYEQYF
.,TRBJ1-1,13,.,TRBV7-6,TGTGCCAGCAGCCCAACCACAGGTCGGCGAGCTTTCTTT,CASSPTTGRRAFF
.,TRBJ1-3,13,.,TRBV7-9,TGTGCCAGCACCCAGGGTGTCGGAAACACCATATATTTT,CASTQGVGNTIYF
.,TRBJ2-1,13,.,TRBV12-3/TRBV12-4,TGTGCCACCCAGTTTGGGGCCTACAATGAGCAGTTCTTC,CATQFGAYNEQFF
.,TRBJ1-1,14,.,TRBV6-2/TRBV6-3,TGTGCCAGCAGTTACACCAGGGCGAACACTGAAGCTTTCTTT,CASSYTRANTEAFF
.,TRBJ2-2,12,.,TRBV29-1,TGCAGCGTTGAAGCGAGGGCCGGGGAGCTGTTTTTT,CSVEARAGELFF
TRBD1,TRBJ1-1,15,once,TRBV2,TGTGCCAGCAGTGACTCCAGCAGGGGGTATACTGAAGCTTTCTTT,CASSDSSRGYTEAFF
.,TRBJ2-2,16,few,TRBV7-9,TGTGCCAGCAGCTCGACGGGGGCAGTGAAAACCGGGGAGCTGTTTTTT,CASSSTGAVKTGELFF
TRBD1,TRBJ1-3,15,.,TRBV4-1,TGCGCCAGCAGCCAAAGGACAGGGACTGGAAACACCATATATTTT,CASSQRTGTGNTIYF
.,TRBJ2-7,16,once,TRBV13,TGTGCCAGCAGCTTAATGGGCGAAAGGGCCTACTACGAGCAGTACTTC,CASSLMGERAYYEQYF
.,TRBJ2-5,11,once,TRBV20-1,TGCAGTGCTAGTATCGGGGAGACCCAGTACTTC,CSASIGETQYF
.,TRBJ1-2,15,.,TRBV19,TGTACCAGTAGCCCTATTCCCGCCGTTGAAGATGGCTACACCTTC,CTSSPIPAVEDGYTF
.,TRBJ1-1,16,.,TRBV5-6,TGTGCCAGCAGCCAACGAGGGGGTTCCGTGAACACTGAAGCTTTCTTT,CASSQRGGSVNTEAFF
.,TRBJ2-7,13,few,TRBV27,TGTGCCAGCAGTTTATCGAAGACGTACGAGCAGTACTTC,CASSLSKTYEQYF